The sequence of this T cell receptor beta chain was determined in a study of cytomegalovirus exposure and HLA in healthy donors. Researchers ran the PCR with 60 Vbeta and 13 Jbeta primers. Clones were read by immunoSEQ multiplex PCR, and TCRdb kept only the in-frame ones, dropping some. The sample has fewer than 150,000 clones; roughly 75% are singletons. This clone was observed many times. The CDR3 runs to 14 residues. Trimming removed 6 bases from V and 7 bases from J; junction bases left unmatched: 6. Germline V CDR1 and CDR2: MNHEY, SVGAGI. The chain is built from TRBV6-5 and TRBJ1-6, with 7 bases matching TRBD1. The specimen was PBMCs. The receptor was derived from a man aged 25 to 40 in good health and CMV-seronegative. CDR3 protein: CASSLGQENSPLHF. CDR3 nucleotides: TGTGCCAGCAGCCTAGGACAGGAAAATTCACCCCTCCACTTT.